The rows below give T cell receptor beta chains drawn from one sample of a study of shared clonotypes between healthy human individuals. Clones were read by immunoSEQ multiplex PCR, and TCRdb kept only the in-frame ones, dropping some. Of about 2.4 million clones in the sample, under 95% were seen once. The sample was naive CD4+ T cells from PBMCs. These TCRs come from a man between 18 and 29 years old in good health. Some clones in this sample may be carry-over from other donors' samples. Each CDR3 is given with its conserved first and last residue. The order of the fields is CDR3 protein, CDR3 DNA, CDR3 length, clone size, V gene, D gene, J gene. A D gene is named only where the DNA matches it firmly. A row's size may be missing; if present it is once, few, many or a size class.

cdr3_aa: CASSLAGGSYEQYF
cdr3_nt: TGCGCCAGCAGCTTGGCGGGAGGCTCCTACGAGCAGTACTTC
cdr3_length: 14
clone_size: .
v_call: TRBV5-1
d_call: TRBD2
j_call: TRBJ2-7

cdr3_aa: CASSGRIAGVGIETQYF
cdr3_nt: TGTGCCAGCAGCGGTCGCATAGCGGGAGTAGGGATAGAGACCCAGTACTTC
cdr3_length: 17
clone_size: .
v_call: TRBV5-4
d_call: TRBD2
j_call: TRBJ2-5

cdr3_aa: CASKYFGTSAKETQYF
cdr3_nt: TGTGCCAGCAAATATTTCGGGACTAGCGCAAAAGAGACCCAGTACTTC
cdr3_length: 16
clone_size: .
v_call: TRBV2
d_call: TRBD2
j_call: TRBJ2-5

cdr3_aa: CASNEGLGANVLTF
cdr3_nt: TGTGCCAGCAACGAAGGCTTGGGGGCCAACGTCCTGACTTTC
cdr3_length: 14
clone_size: .
v_call: TRBV6-1
d_call: .
j_call: TRBJ2-6

cdr3_aa: CAMSGRFRIDTQYF
cdr3_nt: TGTGCCATGAGCGGGAGATTCCGGATAGATACGCAGTATTTT
cdr3_length: 14
clone_size: .
v_call: TRBV28
d_call: TRBD2
j_call: TRBJ2-3

cdr3_aa: CASSGSPAGEQYF
cdr3_nt: TGTGCCAGCAGCGGTAGCCCGGCCGGGGAGCAGTACTTC
cdr3_length: 13
clone_size: .
v_call: TRBV9
d_call: .
j_call: TRBJ2-7

cdr3_aa: CSAKTGVNTGELFF
cdr3_nt: TGCAGCGCTAAGACAGGCGTGAACACCGGGGAGCTGTTTTTT
cdr3_length: 14
clone_size: .
v_call: TRBV29-1
d_call: .
j_call: TRBJ2-2

cdr3_aa: CASSQPGQTLEAFF
cdr3_nt: TGTGCCAGCAGTCAACCGGGACAGACGTTAGAAGCTTTCTTT
cdr3_length: 14
clone_size: .
v_call: TRBV28
d_call: TRBD1
j_call: TRBJ1-1

cdr3_aa: CASKRQGAIVTDTQYF
cdr3_nt: TGTGCCAGCAAACGACAGGGGGCGATTGTCACAGATACGCAGTATTTT
cdr3_length: 16
clone_size: once
v_call: TRBV7-8
d_call: TRBD1
j_call: TRBJ2-3

cdr3_aa: CASSSPPASGTYNEQFF
cdr3_nt: TGTGCCAGTAGTTCCCCACCGGCTAGCGGGACATACAATGAGCAGTTCTTC
cdr3_length: 17
clone_size: .
v_call: TRBV19
d_call: TRBD2
j_call: TRBJ2-1

cdr3_aa: CASSISSPYEQYF
cdr3_nt: TGTGCCAGTAGTATATCTTCGCCCTACGAGCAGTACTTC
cdr3_length: 13
clone_size: .
v_call: TRBV19
d_call: .
j_call: TRBJ2-7

cdr3_aa: CASSLGTGGLETQYF
cdr3_nt: TGTGCCAGCAGCTTAGGGACAGGGGGCTTGGAGACCCAGTACTTC
cdr3_length: 15
clone_size: once
v_call: TRBV7-9
d_call: TRBD1
j_call: TRBJ2-5

cdr3_aa: CASSQIRDSTPYEQYF
cdr3_nt: TGCGCCAGCAGTCAAATCCGGGACAGTACCCCCTACGAGCAGTACTTC
cdr3_length: 16
clone_size: .
v_call: TRBV5-1
d_call: TRBD1
j_call: TRBJ2-7

cdr3_aa: CATVDGTKTQPQHF
cdr3_nt: TGTGCCACCGTTGACGGAACGAAAACCCAGCCCCAGCATTTT
cdr3_length: 14
clone_size: .
v_call: TRBV19
d_call: .
j_call: TRBJ1-5

cdr3_aa: CASSLVRAASSYNEQFF
cdr3_nt: TGTGCCAGCAGCTTAGTCAGGGCGGCCAGCTCCTACAATGAGCAGTTCTTC
cdr3_length: 17
clone_size: .
v_call: TRBV11-2
d_call: .
j_call: TRBJ2-1

cdr3_aa: CSVALYANTGELFF
cdr3_nt: TGCAGCGTTGCCTTGTACGCGAACACCGGGGAGCTGTTTTTT
cdr3_length: 14
clone_size: .
v_call: TRBV29-1
d_call: .
j_call: TRBJ2-2

cdr3_aa: CASSDRGRGQPQHF
cdr3_nt: TGTGCCAGCAGTGACAGGGGACGCGGTCAGCCCCAGCATTTT
cdr3_length: 14
clone_size: few
v_call: TRBV2
d_call: .
j_call: TRBJ1-5

cdr3_aa: CASSPDTYGGYTF
cdr3_nt: TGCGCCAGCAGCCCGGACACCTATGGTGGCTACACCTTC
cdr3_length: 13
clone_size: .
v_call: TRBV5-1
d_call: .
j_call: TRBJ1-2

cdr3_aa: CASSSDRNTGELFF
cdr3_nt: TGTGCCAGCAGCTCGGACAGGAACACCGGGGAGCTGTTTTTT
cdr3_length: 14
clone_size: .
v_call: TRBV7-8
d_call: .
j_call: TRBJ2-2

cdr3_aa: CASSGLGRTDEQFF
cdr3_nt: TGTGCCAGCAGTGGTCTAGGGCGGACTGATGAACAGTTCTTC
cdr3_length: 14
clone_size: .
v_call: TRBV6-1
d_call: .
j_call: TRBJ2-1

cdr3_aa: CASSYSGGNTEAFF
cdr3_nt: TGTGCCAGCAGTTACTCGGGGGGGAACACTGAAGCTTTCTTT
cdr3_length: 14
clone_size: .
v_call: TRBV6-5
d_call: .
j_call: TRBJ1-1

cdr3_aa: CANQLSDEGDTQYF
cdr3_nt: TGTGCCAACCAACTAAGTGACGAAGGAGATACGCAGTATTTT
cdr3_length: 14
clone_size: once
v_call: TRBV27
d_call: .
j_call: TRBJ2-3

cdr3_aa: CAVGGTREGYGYTF
cdr3_nt: TGTGCCGTCGGAGGGACCAGGGAGGGCTATGGCTACACCTTC
cdr3_length: 14
clone_size: .
v_call: TRBV10-3
d_call: .
j_call: TRBJ1-2

cdr3_aa: CASSPYLAETQYF
cdr3_nt: TGTGCCAGCAGCCCCTATCTGGCAGAGACCCAGTACTTC
cdr3_length: 13
clone_size: .
v_call: TRBV2
d_call: .
j_call: TRBJ2-5

cdr3_aa: CASSLRAENEQFF
cdr3_nt: TGCGCCAGCAGTTTAAGGGCAGAAAATGAGCAGTTCTTC
cdr3_length: 13
clone_size: .
v_call: TRBV10-1
d_call: .
j_call: TRBJ2-1

cdr3_aa: CASSFGDRGKFLTQYF
cdr3_nt: TGTGCCAGCAGCTTTGGGGACAGGGGCAAATTCTTGACCCAGTACTTC
cdr3_length: 16
clone_size: once
v_call: TRBV11-3
d_call: TRBD1
j_call: TRBJ2-5

cdr3_aa: CASSYSRTEAFF
cdr3_nt: TGTGCCAGCAGTTACTCGAGGACTGAAGCTTTCTTT
cdr3_length: 12
clone_size: .
v_call: TRBV6-6
d_call: .
j_call: TRBJ1-1

cdr3_aa: CASSFGGGAGETQYF
cdr3_nt: TGTGCCAGTAGTTTCGGCGGGGGCGCGGGGGAGACCCAGTACTTC
cdr3_length: 15
clone_size: .
v_call: TRBV19
d_call: .
j_call: TRBJ2-5

cdr3_aa: CASSQARGPEAFF
cdr3_nt: TGCGCCAGCAGCCAAGCTAGGGGGCCTGAAGCTTTCTTT
cdr3_length: 13
clone_size: .
v_call: TRBV4-1
d_call: TRBD1
j_call: TRBJ1-1

cdr3_aa: CASSPPDISGAEAFF
cdr3_nt: TGTGCCAGCTCACCACCGGACATATCCGGAGCTGAAGCTTTCTTT
cdr3_length: 15
clone_size: .
v_call: TRBV18
d_call: .
j_call: TRBJ1-1

cdr3_aa: CASSLLAGGGYNEQFF
cdr3_nt: TGTGCCAGCAGCTTACTAGCGGGAGGGGGGTACAATGAGCAGTTCTTC
cdr3_length: 16
clone_size: .
v_call: TRBV11-3
d_call: TRBD2
j_call: TRBJ2-1

cdr3_aa: CASKGDRDRGFIGSYNEQFF
cdr3_nt: TGTGCCAGTAAGGGCGACCGGGACAGGGGGTTTATAGGCTCCTACAATGAGCAGTTCTTC
cdr3_length: 20
clone_size: .
v_call: TRBV19
d_call: TRBD1
j_call: TRBJ2-1

cdr3_aa: CASSFGTGPGYTF
cdr3_nt: TGTGCCAGCAGCTTTGGGACAGGGCCCGGCTACACCTTC
cdr3_length: 13
clone_size: .
v_call: TRBV7-9
d_call: TRBD1
j_call: TRBJ1-2

cdr3_aa: CASSLQGLPNTGELFF
cdr3_nt: TGTGCCAGCAGTTTACAGGGACTGCCAAACACCGGGGAGCTGTTTTTT
cdr3_length: 16
clone_size: .
v_call: TRBV28
d_call: .
j_call: TRBJ2-2

cdr3_aa: CASSPNRGNEKLFF
cdr3_nt: TGTGCCAGCTCACCAAACAGGGGGAATGAAAAACTGTTTTTT
cdr3_length: 14
clone_size: .
v_call: TRBV18
d_call: TRBD1
j_call: TRBJ1-4

cdr3_aa: CAWSRGENQPQHF
cdr3_nt: TGTGCCTGGAGTAGGGGAGAGAATCAGCCCCAGCATTTT
cdr3_length: 13
clone_size: .
v_call: TRBV30
d_call: .
j_call: TRBJ1-5

cdr3_aa: CASSPSRDQPQHF
cdr3_nt: TGTGCCAGCTCACCGTCCAGGGATCAGCCCCAGCATTTT
cdr3_length: 13
clone_size: few
v_call: TRBV18
d_call: .
j_call: TRBJ1-5

cdr3_aa: CASSVGQLTEAFF
cdr3_nt: TGTGCCAGCAGTGTCGGGCAGCTGACTGAAGCTTTCTTT
cdr3_length: 13
clone_size: .
v_call: TRBV6-1
d_call: .
j_call: TRBJ1-1

cdr3_aa: CASSPRTGSRDQPQHF
cdr3_nt: TGTGCCAGCAGTCCTCGGACAGGGAGTAGGGATCAGCCCCAGCATTTT
cdr3_length: 16
clone_size: once
v_call: TRBV28
d_call: TRBD1
j_call: TRBJ1-5

cdr3_aa: CASGFVTGGLVNGYTF
cdr3_nt: TGTGCTAGTGGTTTCGTGACAGGGGGCCTCGTTAATGGCTACACCTTC
cdr3_length: 16
clone_size: .
v_call: TRBV12-5
d_call: TRBD1
j_call: TRBJ1-2

cdr3_aa: CASSFRQGNSPLHF
cdr3_nt: TGTGCCAGCAGCTTTAGACAGGGGAACTCACCCCTCCACTTT
cdr3_length: 14
clone_size: .
v_call: TRBV7-2
d_call: TRBD1
j_call: TRBJ1-6

cdr3_aa: CASSSGGAPGELFF
cdr3_nt: TGCGCCAGCAGTTCGGGAGGTGCCCCCGGGGAGCTGTTTTTT
cdr3_length: 14
clone_size: .
v_call: TRBV5-1
d_call: TRBD2
j_call: TRBJ2-2

cdr3_aa: CASSNPAGRAEAFF
cdr3_nt: TGTGCCAGCTCAAACCCCGCAGGGAGGGCTGAAGCTTTCTTT
cdr3_length: 14
clone_size: few
v_call: TRBV7-3
d_call: .
j_call: TRBJ1-1

cdr3_aa: CSVGGGRTSSYEQYF
cdr3_nt: TGCAGCGTGGGTGGGGGAAGAACCAGCTCCTACGAGCAGTACTTC
cdr3_length: 15
clone_size: .
v_call: TRBV29-1
d_call: .
j_call: TRBJ2-7

cdr3_aa: CASSPKAGALYEQYF
cdr3_nt: TGTGCCAGCTCACCGAAAGCGGGGGCCCTCTACGAGCAGTACTTC
cdr3_length: 15
clone_size: once
v_call: TRBV18
d_call: TRBD2
j_call: TRBJ2-7

cdr3_aa: CASTRGAITEAFF
cdr3_nt: TGTGCCAGCACTCGAGGGGCGATTACTGAAGCTTTCTTT
cdr3_length: 13
clone_size: once
v_call: TRBV7-9
d_call: .
j_call: TRBJ1-1

cdr3_aa: CSVEGFFEAFF
cdr3_nt: TGCAGCGTTGAAGGGTTCTTCGAAGCTTTCTTT
cdr3_length: 11
clone_size: .
v_call: TRBV29-1
d_call: .
j_call: TRBJ1-1

cdr3_aa: CAISERDGQPQHF
cdr3_nt: TGTGCCATCAGTGAAAGGGATGGTCAGCCCCAGCATTTT
cdr3_length: 13
clone_size: .
v_call: TRBV10-3
d_call: .
j_call: TRBJ1-5

cdr3_aa: CASRVPGQGNTVSYSNTEAFF
cdr3_nt: TGTGCCAGCAGGGTTCCGGGACAGGGGAACACGGTCTCCTATTCGAACACTGAAGCTTTCTTT
cdr3_length: 21
clone_size: .
v_call: TRBV28
d_call: TRBD1
j_call: TRBJ1-1

cdr3_aa: CASSLIGTEAFF
cdr3_nt: TGTGCCAGCAGTTTAATCGGGACTGAAGCTTTCTTT
cdr3_length: 12
clone_size: .
v_call: TRBV27
d_call: .
j_call: TRBJ1-1

cdr3_aa: CASSQRGPRDTQYF
cdr3_nt: TGTGCCAGCAGCCAAAGGGGGCCGAGGGATACGCAGTATTTT
cdr3_length: 14
clone_size: once
v_call: TRBV7-2
d_call: TRBD1
j_call: TRBJ2-3

cdr3_aa: CASSPRALGRNTEAFF
cdr3_nt: TGTGCCAGCAGCCCGAGGGCGCTGGGGAGAAACACTGAAGCTTTCTTT
cdr3_length: 16
clone_size: .
v_call: TRBV7-8
d_call: .
j_call: TRBJ1-1

cdr3_aa: CSAVDGNTEAFF
cdr3_nt: TGCAGCGCCGTGGACGGGAACACTGAAGCTTTCTTT
cdr3_length: 12
clone_size: few
v_call: TRBV29-1
d_call: .
j_call: TRBJ1-1

cdr3_aa: CASSYSLRDVTGTQYF
cdr3_nt: TGTGCCAGCAGTTACTCGCTGCGGGACGTCACGGGTACGCAGTATTTT
cdr3_length: 16
clone_size: .
v_call: TRBV6-6
d_call: .
j_call: TRBJ2-3

cdr3_aa: CASSPRQGIGNTGELFF
cdr3_nt: TGTGCCAGCAGCCCTCGACAGGGTATAGGGAACACCGGGGAGCTGTTTTTT
cdr3_length: 17
clone_size: .
v_call: TRBV11-3
d_call: TRBD1
j_call: TRBJ2-2

cdr3_aa: CASSSPGRGDEKLFF
cdr3_nt: TGTGCCAGCAGTTCCCCGGGCAGGGGGGATGAAAAACTGTTTTTT
cdr3_length: 15
clone_size: .
v_call: TRBV6-5
d_call: TRBD1
j_call: TRBJ1-4

cdr3_aa: CASRPTGNNYGYTF
cdr3_nt: TGTGCCAGCAGACCGACAGGCAATAACTATGGCTACACCTTC
cdr3_length: 14
clone_size: .
v_call: TRBV6-5
d_call: .
j_call: TRBJ1-2